This TCR beta chain emerged from a study of blood T cell repertoires in COVID-19. Study-level background: Acute-phase and convalescent COVID-19 samples originated in the United States, Italy and Spain. The cDNA or gDNA used as material had been derived from T cells, B-cell-depleted T cells, or PBMCs.

The germline gives CDR1 SGHDT, CDR2 YYEEEE. The CDR3 loop spans 17 amino acids. V lost 5 bases and J lost 4, with 22 bases in between. TCRdb's table, derived via immunoSEQ multiplex PCR, lists solely in-frame clones and lacks some. The sample holds more than 100,000 clones; about 86% are singletons and the top ten take about 0.9%. The sequence came from a woman aged 50 to 60 with active or convalescent COVID-19. This chain links TRBV5-6 with TRBJ2-1; a weak D match, TRBD2 (5 bases). Sequencing was performed on peripheral blood. In DNA, the CDR3 is TGTGCCAGCAGTCCGGTGGCGGGCCTCCTGGTTTACAATGAGCAGTTCTTC. Translated: CASSPVAGLLVYNEQFF.